These 6 T cell receptor beta chains were all obtained from the same sample, sequenced in a study of blood T cell repertoires in COVID-19. The table came from immunoSEQ multiplex PCR; TCRdb's copy has only in-frame clones and leaves some out. The data show some 110,000 clones, 82% seen once. What was sequenced was peripheral blood. All receptors derive from a man aged 55 to 70 with acute or convalescent COVID-19.

The chain joins TRBV6-5 to TRBJ1-2, with 12 bases that match TRBD1. Germline values: CDR1 MNHEY, CDR2 SVGAGI. The CDR3 has 16 amino acids. The ends lost 4 bases at V and 5 bases at J; junction bases unmatched: 8. The CDR3 protein is CASSSRGTGGGYGYTF. Here the CDR3 DNA reads TGTGCCAGCAGTTCCAGGGGGACAGGGGGCGGTTATGGCTACACCTTC.

V and J are TRBV24-1 and TRBJ2-5; 10 bases map to TRBD2. Germline CDR1 reads KGHDR; CDR2 reads SFDVKD. This CDR3 has 15 residues. Unmatched junction bases numbered 4, after V lost 5 bases and J lost 2 bases. CDR3 bases: TGTGCCACCAGTGTCTGGACTAGCGGTCAAGAGACCCAGTACTTC. It encodes CATSVWTSGQETQYF.

In this sample, this clone turned up a few times. The chain uses TRBV10-3 and TRBJ2-1; 8 bases map to TRBD2. V shed 11 bases and J 6 bases; nucleotides not matched to a gene: 12. CDR1 ENHRY and CDR2 SYGVKD come from the germline V gene. The CDR3 totals 14 residues. CDR3 bases: TGTGCCGCCCATTCCGGGGGGGGGCGCAATGAGCAGTTCTTC. Translation: CAAHSGGGRNEQFF.

The chain is built from TRBV5-1 and TRBJ2-2; weak D call: TRBD1 (6 bases). CDR3 length: 15 residues. Germline-derived CDR1 and CDR2 are SGHRS and YFSETQ. V shed 1 base and J shed 3 bases, with 10 bases lying between them. CDR3 DNA: TGCGCCAGCAGCTTGCCCCAGGGGTACACCGGGGAGCTGTTTTTT. Translation: CASSLPQGYTGELFF.

The chain carries TRBV3-1 (or the pseudogene TRBV3-2) and TRBJ2-7, with TRBD1 identical over 7 bases. CDR3 length: 15 amino acids. J gave up 3 bases and V 3 bases, and 8 bases lay outside the gene matches. The germline V gene encodes CDR1 LGHDT and CDR2 YNNKEL (reference sequence). Here the CDR3 reads CASSQGQGDDYEQYF. In DNA, the CDR3 is TGTGCCAGCAGCCAGGGGCAGGGGGACGACTACGAGCAGTACTTC.

The chain is built from TRBV2 and TRBJ1-2, with 7 bases matching TRBD1. The CDR3 covers 14 residues. CDR1 is SNHLY, CDR2 FYNNEI, per germline. Trimming at V came to 4 bases and at J to 5 bases, leaving 7 bases not matched to a gene. CDR3 sequence: CASSGNRGGYGYTF. Written as DNA, the CDR3 is TGTGCCAGCAGTGGAAACAGGGGCGGGTATGGCTACACCTTC. The complete variable domain, with remaining parts taken from reference TRBV2 and TRBJ1-2, reads EPEVTQTPSHQVTQMGQEVILRCVPISNHLYFYWYRQILGQKVEFLVSFYNNEISEKSEIFDDQFSVERPDGSNFTLKIRSTKLEDSAMYFCASSGNRGGYGYTFGSGTRLTVV.